What follows are 5 T cell receptor beta chains derived from one specimen sequenced in a study of long-term antiretroviral therapy in people with HIV. Running of the v3.0 immunoSEQ assay took place at survey level. Sequenced by immunoSEQ multiplex PCR; TCRdb stores in-frame clones only, minus some. Of tens of thousands of clones listed, about 86% were seen once; the top ten hold 5% to 6%. This sample comprised unsorted PBMCs, obtained about 4.5 years after starting antiretroviral therapy. The receptors originated from a man aged 25 to 40 with HIV.

CDR3 amino acids: CATSSPLGLPEKLFF. CDR3 bases: TGTGCCACCAGCTCCCCCCTAGGACTCCCTGAAAAACTGTTTTTT. The genes are TRBV15 and TRBJ1-4; D not resolved. V shed 5 bases and J shed 7 bases, with 17 bases lying between them. The CDR3 is 15 amino acids. Germline CDR1 is LNHNV and CDR2 is YYDKDF (reference sequence).

The rearrangement joins TRBV7-8 to TRBJ2-5; TRBD1 or TRBD2 may be the D gene (5 bases each). Germline lookup yields CDR1 SGHVS and CDR2 FQNEAQ. CDR3 length: 14 residues. Trimming removed 6 bases from V and 0 bases from J, with 11 bases in between. Written as DNA, the CDR3 is TGTGCCAGCAGAGGGGAGACAGACCAAGAGACCCAGTACTTC. It yields the protein CASRGETDQETQYF. Full variable domain (outside the CDR3, taken from reference TRBV7-8 and TRBJ2-5): GAGVSQSPRYKVAKRGQDVALRCDPISGHVSLFWYQQALGQGPEFLTYFQNEAQLDKSGLPSDRFFAERPEGSVSTLKIQRTQQEDSAVYLCASRGETDQETQYFGPGTRLLVL.

The chain couples TRBV2 to TRBJ2-4, with D perhaps given as TRBD1 or TRBD2 (5 bases each). CDR3 length: 16 residues. The V end was cut by 4 bases, the J end by 3 bases, with 16 bases between. Germline CDR1 and CDR2: SNHLY and FYNNEI. The DNA of the CDR3 is TGTGCCAGCAGTGGGAGTCCGGGACCCGACAAAAACATTCAGTACTTC. It codes for CASSGSPGPDKNIQYF.

The genes are TRBV7-2 and TRBJ2-3; D unresolved. Germline CDR1 reads SGHTA; CDR2 reads FQGNSA. The ends were cut back, 2 bases at V and 2 bases at J, with 11 bases in the middle. This CDR3 spans 15 amino acids. DNA of the CDR3: TGTGCCAGCAGCTTAAGAGGTTACCCCACAGATACGCAGTATTTT. It specifies CASSLRGYPTDTQYF.

The J gene is TRBJ1-2, the V gene TRBV7-9, with TRBD1 as a possible D gene (5 bases). The germline V gene encodes CDR1 SEHNR and CDR2 FQNEAQ (reference sequence). The CDR3 runs to 14 residues. Trimming left V 7 bases short and J 2 bases short, with 14 bases between. CDR3 in amino acids: CASTDRDGNYGYTF. The CDR3 DNA is TGTGCCAGCACTGACCGGGACGGGAACTATGGCTACACCTTC.